Each of the 5 T cell receptor beta chains below was sequenced from the same sample in a study of ipilimumab plus nivolumab after autologous stem cell transplantation (dated by TCRdb to the early 2020s). The method was the immunoSEQ multiplex PCR assay. TCRdb stores this immuneACCESS table with in-frame sequences only. Part of the clones is absent; in the studies checked, under half of the shortfall reflects unresolved V genes, and no reason is known for the rest. For this sample the table gives about 16,000 clones, of which approximately 81% were detected only once. The ten largest account for about 23% of the sample. The sample consisted of PBMCs, taken in a trial of ipilimumab plus nivolumab as post-transplant consolidation. The receptors stem from a male donor with diffuse large B-cell lymphoma.

V and J are TRBV2 and TRBJ1-2; no firm D call. V dropped 2 bases and J dropped 8 bases, with 12 bases sitting between them. Germline values: CDR1 SNHLY, CDR2 FYNNEI. This CDR3 region has 13 residues. This CDR3 reads CASSELQAGGYTF. Written as DNA, the CDR3 is TGTGCCAGCAGTGAATTGCAGGCGGGCGGCTACACCTTC.

In its sample, this clone is medium-sized. V gene TRBV7-6 combines with J gene TRBJ2-2; weak D call: TRBD1 (5 bases). This CDR3 contains 17 residues. From germline, CDR1 is SGHVS and CDR2 FNYEAQ. V dropped 1 base and J dropped 0 bases, with 12 bases sitting between them. The CDR3 loop reads CASSLGRQGTNTGELFF. CDR3 DNA: TGTGCCAGCAGCTTAGGGCGTCAGGGAACGAACACCGGGGAGCTGTTTTTT.

The rearrangement uses TRBV9 and TRBJ1-1; perhaps TRBD1 as D (5 bases). Trimming took off 4 bases at V and 10 bases at J, with 14 bases between the two ends. Germline lookup yields CDR1 SGDLS and CDR2 YYNGEE. This CDR3 region has 12 residues. The DNA of the CDR3 is TGTGCCAGCAGCATAGAAGGGGAATCAGCTTTCTTT. It codes for CASSIEGESAFF.

CDR3 nucleotide sequence: TGTGCCAGCAGCTCCGGGACTAACCCCACCGGGGAGCTGTTTTTT. Protein: CASSSGTNPTGELFF. V and J are TRBV7-3 and TRBJ2-2; 7 nucleotides match TRBD2. Germline CDR1 is SGHTA and CDR2 is FQGTGA. This CDR3 region has 15 residues. With 4 bases clipped from V and 4 bases from J, the junction kept 6 bases outside the gene matches.

This chain uses TRBV7-8 with TRBJ1-3; D unclear. CDR3 size: 16 residues. CDR1 SGHVS and CDR2 FQNEAQ come from the germline V gene. The V gene lost 3 bases and the J gene lost 8 bases, with 20 bases spanning the gap. In DNA, the CDR3 is TGTGCCAGCAGCTTGGGATCAAGCTGGGTCGGGGACACCATATATTTT. This encodes CASSLGSSWVGDTIYF.